These T cell receptor beta chains were read from a single sample in a study of T cells in localized non-small cell lung cancer. The repertoire was sequenced with immunoSEQ multiplex PCR; TCRdb's copy has only in-frame clones and lacks some. This table has about 2,000 clones, roughly 24% appearing once. Sequenced here: lung tumor tissue, sampled before any cancer treatment. The receptor source for this set is a woman aged 35 to 70 with stage II squamous cell lung carcinoma. CDR3s include the opening cysteine and the closing phenylalanine or tryptophan. A D gene is named only where the DNA matches it firmly. Some rows mark clone size as missing; the rest say once, few, many or name a class of expanded clone.

V gene	clone size	D gene	J gene	CDR3 protein	CDR3 DNA
TRBV9	few	TRBD2	TRBJ2-3	CASSFTLGWEGTDTQYF	TGTGCCAGCAGCTTTACCCTAGGATGGGAGGGGACAGATACGCAGTATTTT
TRBV11-3	few	TRBD1	TRBJ2-2	CASSPPGQGNTGELFF	TGTGCCAGCAGCCCTCCGGGACAGGGTAACACCGGGGAGCTGTTTTTT
TRBV5-1	NA	NA	TRBJ2-1	CASSGGRDGNEQFF	TGCGCCAGCAGCGGAGGCAGGGATGGCAATGAGCAGTTCTTC
TRBV11-3	NA	NA	TRBJ2-1	CASSLDGTDLREQFF	TGTGCCAGCAGCTTAGATGGTACCGACCTTCGTGAGCAGTTCTTC
TRBV7-6	NA	NA	TRBJ2-5	CASSFRSGQETQYF	TGTGCCAGCAGCTTTCGTTCAGGCCAAGAGACCCAGTACTTC
TRBV19	NA	TRBD1	TRBJ2-1	CASSIPGQMAFNEQFF	TGTGCCAGTAGTATTCCGGGACAGATGGCCTTTAATGAGCAGTTCTTC
TRBV5-1	few	TRBD1	TRBJ1-5	CASSFQGGDQPQHF	TGCGCCAGCAGCTTCCAGGGGGGAGATCAGCCCCAGCATTTT
TRBV11-3	NA	NA	TRBJ2-1	CASRWDSTYNEQFF	TGTGCCAGCAGATGGGACTCTACCTACAATGAGCAGTTCTTC
TRBV29-1	NA	NA	TRBJ1-2	CSGRDSEDYGYTF	TGCAGCGGACGGGACTCCGAGGACTATGGCTACACCTTC
TRBV9	NA	NA	TRBJ2-1	CASSPPQRQSYNEQFF	TGTGCCAGCAGCCCCCCCCAGCGCCAGTCTTACAATGAGCAGTTCTTC
TRBV18	few	NA	TRBJ2-5	CASTGEAQETQYF	TGTGCCAGCACAGGGGAGGCCCAAGAGACCCAGTACTTC
TRBV28	few	NA	TRBJ1-2	CASSPGGFYGYTF	TGTGCCAGCAGCCCCGGAGGTTTCTATGGCTACACCTTC
TRBV8-2	few	NA	TRBJ1-5	CASSRDLNSNQPQHF	TGTGCCAGCAGCCGGGACCTCAATAGCAATCAGCCCCAGCATTTT
TRBV28	large	NA	TRBJ2-2	CASSFPGAPGELFF	TGTGCCAGCAGTTTCCCGGGGGCCCCCGGGGAGCTGTTTTTT
TRBV10-2	NA	TRBD2	TRBJ2-1	CASSPSGADNEQFF	TGCGCCAGCAGCCCTAGCGGGGCCGACAATGAGCAGTTCTTC
TRBV6-8	NA	NA	TRBJ2-4	CASRHRGGNIQYF	TGTGCCAGCAGACACAGGGGGGGAAACATTCAGTACTTC
TRBV19	NA	TRBD2	TRBJ2-1	CASSKGLAGGGFGDNEQFF	TGTGCCAGTAGTAAGGGACTAGCGGGGGGCGGGTTCGGGGACAATGAGCAGTTCTTC
TRBV12-5	NA	TRBD2	TRBJ2-3	CASGLGTSFRDTQYF	TGTGCTAGTGGTTTGGGGACTAGTTTTAGGGATACGCAGTATTTT
TRBV30	NA	TRBD1	TRBJ2-6	CAWSLRTGQSGANVLTF	TGTGCCTGGAGCCTAAGGACAGGGCAAAGTGGGGCCAACGTCCTGACTTTC
TRBV7-1	few	NA	TRBJ1-1	CASSLGQNTEAFF	TGTGCCAGCAGCTTAGGACAAAACACTGAAGCTTTCTTT
TRBV19	large	NA	TRBJ1-5	CASSIGQTNNQPQHF	TGTGCCAGTAGTATAGGACAGACAAACAATCAGCCCCAGCATTTT
TRBV14	NA	NA	TRBJ2-2	CASSGWAGGELFF	TGTGCCAGCAGCGGCTGGGCGGGCGGGGAGCTGTTTTTT
TRBV11-3	medium-sized	TRBD2	TRBJ2-5	CASSLSPGLAAGATQYF	TGTGCCAGCAGCTTGTCGCCGGGACTAGCGGCCGGGGCGACCCAGTACTTC
TRBV7-6	NA	NA	TRBJ2-7	CASSLTGSLNEQYF	TGTGCCAGCAGCTTAACCGGGAGTCTTAACGAGCAGTACTTC
TRBV29-1	NA	NA	TRBJ2-7	CSVGVGKDNPYEQYF	TGCAGCGTTGGTGTGGGGAAAGACAACCCCTACGAGCAGTACTTC
TRBV9	NA	TRBD2	TRBJ2-5	CASTRAGGYQETQYF	TGTGCCAGCACCCGAGCGGGGGGATATCAAGAGACCCAGTACTTC
TRBV5-1	NA	TRBD2	TRBJ2-3	CASSQDRGLGTLTDTQYF	TGCGCCAGCAGCCAAGATAGGGGACTAGGGACTCTCACAGATACGCAGTATTTT
TRBV30	NA	NA	TRBJ1-1	CAWSWNTEAFF	TGTGCCTGGAGTTGGAACACTGAAGCTTTCTTT
TRBV28	medium-sized	NA	TRBJ1-1	CASTPPRNTEAFF	TGTGCCAGCACCCCCCCGCGGAACACTGAAGCTTTCTTT
TRBV6-8	few	NA	TRBJ2-7	CASSYPHRTSYEQYF	TGTGCCAGCAGTTACCCCCACCGGACGTCCTACGAGCAGTACTTC
TRBV6-8	few	NA	TRBJ1-6	CASQIGGRGPLHF	TGTGCCAGCCAAATCGGAGGGCGGGGGCCCCTCCACTTT
TRBV9	NA	TRBD2	TRBJ2-2	CASSVGLAENTGELFF	TGTGCCTCCAGCGTTGGACTAGCGGAAAACACCGGGGAGCTGTTTTTT
TRBV28	NA	NA	TRBJ2-6	CASRPPGVGANVLTF	TGTGCCAGCAGACCCCCGGGGGTTGGGGCCAACGTCCTGACTTTC
TRBV28	NA	NA	TRBJ2-1	CASTRQPNTYNEQFF	TGTGCCAGCACCCGACAGCCGAATACCTACAATGAGCAGTTCTTC
TRBV19	NA	NA	TRBJ2-3	CASNRGQTDTQYF	TGTGCCAGTAACCGAGGACAGACAGATACGCAGTATTTT
TRBV30	few	NA	TRBJ1-3	CAWRRSGSGNTIYF	TGTGCCTGGAGGCGGTCGGGCTCTGGAAACACCATATATTTT
TRBV9	few	NA	TRBJ1-1	CASSRQNTEAFF	TGTGCCAGCAGTAGACAGAACACTGAAGCTTTCTTT
TRBV5-1	NA	TRBD1	TRBJ2-4	CASSSNRDRENIQYF	TGCGCCAGCAGCTCGAACCGGGACAGGGAAAACATTCAGTACTTC
TRBV11-3	NA	TRBD1	TRBJ1-4	CASSVGTGGEKLFF	TGTGCCAGCAGCGTTGGGACAGGTGGTGAAAAACTGTTTTTT
TRBV1	medium-sized	NA	TRBJ1-5	CASSPRGVQPQHF	TGCGCCAGCAGCCCCCGTGGGGTTCAGCCCCAGCATTTT
TRBV6-8	NA	TRBD2	TRBJ2-1	CASSHPTGLGTSGRGEQFF	TGTGCCAGCAGTCACCCGACAGGCCTAGGGACTAGCGGCCGAGGTGAGCAGTTCTTC
TRBV11-3	NA	NA	TRBJ2-3	CASSLGHRTDTQYF	TGTGCCAGCAGCTTAGGGCACCGCACAGATACGCAGTATTTT
TRBV11-3	NA	NA	TRBJ1-2	CASSQNSQGYGYTF	TGTGCCAGCAGCCAGAACAGCCAGGGGTATGGCTACACCTTC
TRBV12-5	few	NA	TRBJ1-1	CASGSPPKTGGGTEAFF	TGTGCTAGTGGTTCGCCCCCGAAGACAGGCGGAGGCACTGAAGCTTTCTTT
TRBV29-1	medium-sized	NA	TRBJ1-2	CSAGDTEGYGYTF	TGCAGCGCTGGGGACACCGAAGGATATGGCTACACCTTC
TRBV5-1	NA	NA	TRBJ1-1	CASSFSGAGTEAFF	TGCGCCAGCAGCTTCAGCGGGGCAGGCACTGAAGCTTTCTTT
TRBV19	NA	NA	TRBJ2-5	CASSIVTGTQETQYF	TGTGCCAGTAGTATAGTAACAGGGACGCAAGAGACCCAGTACTTC
TRBV6-8	few	NA	TRBJ1-5	CASGVGGNSNQPQHF	TGTGCCAGCGGGGTGGGGGGTAATAGCAATCAGCCCCAGCATTTT
TRBV18	NA	NA	TRBJ1-1	CASSPGLNTEAFF	TGTGCCAGCTCACCGGGGCTGAACACTGAAGCTTTCTTT